This T cell receptor (beta chain) was documented in a study of graft-versus-host responses after intestinal transplantation. Study as a whole: After anti-thymocyte globulin induction, recipients took tacrolimus and steroids for three to four years.

CDR3 length: 17 amino acids. CDR1 is LGHNA, CDR2 YNFKEQ, per germline. The germline V and J ends were trimmed by 0 bases and 0 bases, with 11 bases remaining between them. Notes on the study in general: With peak circulating GvH clone levels came an association with early post-transplant HvG declines. Individuals carrying graft-donor T cell macrochimerism showed high graft-versus-host to host-versus-graft clonal ratios in allografts. Among recipient marrow samples, GvH clones were found; some appeared first in ileum or blood.

Some clones are missing from TCRdb's copy, which holds only in-frame ones; the method was immunoSEQ multiplex PCR. The table has about 80,000 clones, about 90% seen once. On this clone itself: Its antigen is still unknown.

This specimen was PBMCs, taken 98 days after intestinal transplantation. The chain links TRBV4-2 to TRBJ1-4, with D unclear. The sequence was collected from a human patient who received an intestinal transplant, so some T cells may come from the graft donor. CDR3 in amino acids: CASSQEPLRATNEKLFF. Written as DNA, the CDR3 is TGTGCCAGCAGCCAAGAGCCCCTTCGGGCAACTAATGAAAAACTGTTTTTT.